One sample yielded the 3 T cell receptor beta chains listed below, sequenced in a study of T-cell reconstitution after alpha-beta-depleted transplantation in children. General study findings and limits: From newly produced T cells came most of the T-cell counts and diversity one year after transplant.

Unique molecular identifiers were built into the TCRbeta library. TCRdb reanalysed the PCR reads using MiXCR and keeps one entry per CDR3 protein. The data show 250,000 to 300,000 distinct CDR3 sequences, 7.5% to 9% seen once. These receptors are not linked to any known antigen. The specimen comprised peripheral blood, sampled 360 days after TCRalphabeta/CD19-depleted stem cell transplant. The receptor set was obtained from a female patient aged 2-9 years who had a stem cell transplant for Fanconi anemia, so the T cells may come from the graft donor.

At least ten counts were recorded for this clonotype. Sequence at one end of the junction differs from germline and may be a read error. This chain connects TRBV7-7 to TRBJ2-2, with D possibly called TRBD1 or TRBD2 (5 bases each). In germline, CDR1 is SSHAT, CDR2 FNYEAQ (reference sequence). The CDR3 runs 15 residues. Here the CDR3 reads CASSSHMGDTGELFF. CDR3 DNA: TGTGCTAGCAGCTCCCACATGGGGGACACCGGGGAGCTGTTTTTT.

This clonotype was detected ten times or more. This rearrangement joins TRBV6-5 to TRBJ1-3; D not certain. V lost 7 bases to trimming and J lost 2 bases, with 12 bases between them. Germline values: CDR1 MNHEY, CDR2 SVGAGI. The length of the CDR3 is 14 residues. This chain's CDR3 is CASTRTVTGNTIYF. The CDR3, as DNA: TGTGCCAGCACTCGGACGGTTACTGGAAACACCATATATTTT.

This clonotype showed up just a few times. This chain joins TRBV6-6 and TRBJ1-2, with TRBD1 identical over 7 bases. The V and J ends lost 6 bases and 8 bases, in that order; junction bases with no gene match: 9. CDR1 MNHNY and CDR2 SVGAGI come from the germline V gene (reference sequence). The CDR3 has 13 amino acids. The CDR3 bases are TGTGCCAGCAGCCCCTACACAGGGGAAGGCTACACCTTC. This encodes CASSPYTGEGYTF.